The source of this T cell receptor beta chain is a study of human T cells and chemical hapten exposure. The CDR3 length is 15 residues. The junction had 4 bases not matched to a gene; V was cut back by 3 bases and J by 1 base. Time point given: patch test 1, 2 weeks after DPC sensitization. Treatment defined: therapeutic diphenylcyclopropenone sensitization with weekly scalp DPC. MiXCR, applied by TCRdb to the RACE reads, yields one record per CDR3 protein. The repertoire has about 74,000 distinct CDR3 sequences, around 30% of them found once; the top ten carry over 7.5%. This chain uses TRBV12-3 or TRBV12-4 with TRBJ2-3; 7 nucleotides line up with TRBD2. Sequenced material: whole blood, taken in connection with sensitization to the hapten diphenylcyclopropenone (DPC). The TCR originated in a middle-aged man with alopecia areata. Some clones in this sample may be carry-over from other donors' samples. The CDR3 DNA is TGTGCCAGCAGTTTGGGGGGGTGGGGCACAGATACGCAGTATTTT. This encodes CASSLGGWGTDTQYF.